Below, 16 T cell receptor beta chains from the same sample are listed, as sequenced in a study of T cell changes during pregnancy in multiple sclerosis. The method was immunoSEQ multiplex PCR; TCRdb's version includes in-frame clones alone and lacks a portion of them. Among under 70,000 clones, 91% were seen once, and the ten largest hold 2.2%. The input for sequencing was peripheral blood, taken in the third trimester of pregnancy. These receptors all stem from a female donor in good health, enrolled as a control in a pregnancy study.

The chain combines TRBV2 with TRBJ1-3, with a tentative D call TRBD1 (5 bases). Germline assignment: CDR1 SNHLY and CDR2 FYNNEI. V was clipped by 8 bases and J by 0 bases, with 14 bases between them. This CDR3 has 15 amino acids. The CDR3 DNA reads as TGTGCCAGCGGGGCCTACCGACGCTCTGGAAACACCATATATTTT. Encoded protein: CASGAYRRSGNTIYF.

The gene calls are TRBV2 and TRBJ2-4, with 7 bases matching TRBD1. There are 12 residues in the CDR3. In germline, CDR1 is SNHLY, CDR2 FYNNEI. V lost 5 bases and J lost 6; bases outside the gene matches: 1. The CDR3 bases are TGTGCCAGCAGTCGGGACAGAAACATTCAGTACTTC. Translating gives CASSRDRNIQYF.

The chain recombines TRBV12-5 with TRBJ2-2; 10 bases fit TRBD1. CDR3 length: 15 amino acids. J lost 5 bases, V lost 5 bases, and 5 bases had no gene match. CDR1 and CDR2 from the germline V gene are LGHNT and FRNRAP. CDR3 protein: CASGAGQGRTGELFF. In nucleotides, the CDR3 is TGTGCTAGTGGTGCGGGACAGGGGAGGACCGGGGAGCTGTTTTTT.

CDR3 sequence reads: CASGFSRGTQPQHF. In DNA, the CDR3 is TGTGCCAGTGGGTTTTCTAGGGGTACTCAGCCCCAGCATTTT. This rearrangement joins TRBV19 to TRBJ1-5; D is perhaps TRBD1 (5 bases). The CDR3 extends over 14 amino acids. CDR1 is LNHDA and CDR2 is SQIVND in the germline V gene (reference sequence). V shed 8 bases and J shed 6 bases, with 17 bases lying between them.

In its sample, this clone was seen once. The DNA of the CDR3 is TGTGCCAGCAGCCGGTACCAAGAGACCCAGTACTTC. This encodes CASSRYQETQYF. The chain is built from TRBV27 and TRBJ2-5; no clear D. Germline V CDR1 and CDR2: MNHEY, SMNVEV (reference sequence). The V gene lost 6 bases and the J gene lost 0 bases, with 5 bases spanning the gap. The CDR3 length is 12 residues.

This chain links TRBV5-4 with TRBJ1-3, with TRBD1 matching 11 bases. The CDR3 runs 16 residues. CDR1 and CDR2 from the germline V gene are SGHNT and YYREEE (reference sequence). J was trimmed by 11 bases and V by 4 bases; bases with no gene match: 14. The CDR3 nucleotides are TGTGCCAGCAGCGTATATGGACAGGGGGCCCTTGGAGCCATATATTTT. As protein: CASSVYGQGALGAIYF.

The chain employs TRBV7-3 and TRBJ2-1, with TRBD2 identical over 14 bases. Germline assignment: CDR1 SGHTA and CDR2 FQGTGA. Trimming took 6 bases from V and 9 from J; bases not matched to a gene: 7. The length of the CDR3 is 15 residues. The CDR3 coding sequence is TGTGCCAGCAGTTCAACGGGGACTAGCGGGGGTGAGCAGTTCTTC. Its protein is CASSSTGTSGGEQFF.

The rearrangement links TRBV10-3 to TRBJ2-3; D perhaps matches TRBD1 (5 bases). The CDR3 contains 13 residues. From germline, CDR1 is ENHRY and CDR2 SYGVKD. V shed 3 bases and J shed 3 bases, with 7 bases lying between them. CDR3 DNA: TGTGCCATCAGTGACAGGGAAACAGATACGCAGTATTTT. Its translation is CAISDRETDTQYF.

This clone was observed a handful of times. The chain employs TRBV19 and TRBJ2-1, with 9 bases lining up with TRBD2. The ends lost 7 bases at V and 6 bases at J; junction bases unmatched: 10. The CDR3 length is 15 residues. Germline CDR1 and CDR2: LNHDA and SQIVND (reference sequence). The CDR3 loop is CASTQGVAGANEQFF. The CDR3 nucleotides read TGTGCCAGTACCCAGGGGGTAGCGGGAGCCAATGAGCAGTTCTTC. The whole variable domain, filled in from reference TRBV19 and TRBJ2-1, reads DGGITQSPKYLFRKEGQNVTLSCEQNLNHDAMYWYRQDPGQGLRLIYYSQIVNDFQKGDIAEGYSVSREKKESFPLTVTSAQKNPTAFYLCASTQGVAGANEQFFGPGTRLTVL.

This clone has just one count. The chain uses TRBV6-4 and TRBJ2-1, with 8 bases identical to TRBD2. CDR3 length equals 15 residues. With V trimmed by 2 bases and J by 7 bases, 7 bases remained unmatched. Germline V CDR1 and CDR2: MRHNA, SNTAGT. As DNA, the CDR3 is TGTGCCAGCAGTGACGGGGAGCGGGAGACGAATGAGCAGTTCTTC. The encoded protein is CASSDGERETNEQFF.

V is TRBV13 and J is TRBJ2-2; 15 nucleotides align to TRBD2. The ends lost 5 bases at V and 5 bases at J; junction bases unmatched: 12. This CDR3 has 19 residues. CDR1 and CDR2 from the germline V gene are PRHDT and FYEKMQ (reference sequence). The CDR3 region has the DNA TGTGCCAGCAGCCTGATCGGACTAGCGGGAGGGCCGAGAACCGGGGAGCTGTTTTTT. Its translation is CASSLIGLAGGPRTGELFF. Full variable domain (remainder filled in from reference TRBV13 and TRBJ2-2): AAGVIQSPRHLIKEKRETATLKCYPIPRHDTVYWYQQGPGQDPQFLISFYEKMQSDKGSIPDRFSAQQFSDYHSELNMSSLELGDSALYFCASSLIGLAGGPRTGELFFGEGSRLTVL.

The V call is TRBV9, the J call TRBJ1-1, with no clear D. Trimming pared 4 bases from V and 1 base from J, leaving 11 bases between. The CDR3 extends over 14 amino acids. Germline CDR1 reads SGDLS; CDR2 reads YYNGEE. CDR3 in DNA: TGTGCCAGCAGCACCCGAGTGAGGAACACTGAAGCTTTCTTT. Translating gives CASSTRVRNTEAFF.

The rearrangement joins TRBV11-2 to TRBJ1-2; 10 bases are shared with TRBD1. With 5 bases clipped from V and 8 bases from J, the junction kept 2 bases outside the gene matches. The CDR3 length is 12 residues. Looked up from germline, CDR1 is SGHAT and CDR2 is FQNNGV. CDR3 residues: CASSPDRGGYTF. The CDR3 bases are TGTGCCAGCAGCCCGGACAGGGGGGGCTACACCTTC.

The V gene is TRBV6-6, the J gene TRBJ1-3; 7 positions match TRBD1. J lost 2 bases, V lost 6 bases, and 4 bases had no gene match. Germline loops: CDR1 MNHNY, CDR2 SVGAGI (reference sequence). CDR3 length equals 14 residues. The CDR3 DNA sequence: TGTGCCAGCAGGCTCACAGGGGCTGGAAACACCATATATTTT. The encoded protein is CASRLTGAGNTIYF.

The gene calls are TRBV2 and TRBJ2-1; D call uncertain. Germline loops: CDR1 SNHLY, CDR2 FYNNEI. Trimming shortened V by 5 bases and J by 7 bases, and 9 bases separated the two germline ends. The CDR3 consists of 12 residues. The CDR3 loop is CASSPSGNEQFF. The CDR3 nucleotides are TGTGCCAGCAGTCCTTCCGGTAATGAGCAGTTCTTC.

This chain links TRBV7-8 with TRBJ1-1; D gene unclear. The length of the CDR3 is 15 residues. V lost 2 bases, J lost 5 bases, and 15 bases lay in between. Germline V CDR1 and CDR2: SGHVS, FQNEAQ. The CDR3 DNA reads TGTGCCAGCAGCTTACGGGTTGGGTCGGGGACTGAAGCTTTCTTT. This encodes CASSLRVGSGTEAFF.